The source of this T cell receptor beta chain is a study of early T cells in non-severe SARS-CoV-2 infection. At the level of the study: The sequenced material was bulk RNA from unsorted whole blood, and its chains were unpaired.

Many counts were recorded for this clonotype. Unique molecular identifiers were attached to individual cDNA molecules. TCRdb itself ran the 5' RACE reads through MiXCR, one entry per CDR3 protein. The table includes tens of thousands of distinct CDR3 sequences, 8.5% to 10% detected once. The CDR3 has 14 amino acids. V dropped 0 bases and J dropped 2 bases, with 8 bases sitting between them. CDR1 and CDR2 from the germline V gene are DFQATT and SNEGSKA (reference sequence). This receptor was taken from an adult who was a healthcare worker with PCR-confirmed SARS-CoV-2 infection or an uninfected control (not recorded which). Material for sequencing was whole blood. V usage is TRBV20-1 and J usage is TRBJ1-5, with D unresolved. CDR3 loop: CSARDPKGNQPQHF. CDR3 nucleotide sequence: TGCAGTGCTAGAGACCCCAAGGGCAATCAGCCCCAGCATTTT.